This entry lists 30 T cell receptor beta chains sequenced from one sample in a study of control samples from healthy donors and cancer patients. Method: immunoSEQ multiplex PCR; TCRdb's copy keeps in-frame clones and lacks some. Among roughly 120,000 clones listed, roughly 95% were seen once. Sequencing was performed on blood. Receptors originate from a man aged 25 to 40 in good health.

On this clone itself: The sample holds other DNA sequences that translate to the same CDR3. The CDR3 region has the DNA TGTGCCACCGGACCGAGGCTGGGGACAGAAGCTTTCTTT. Translating it yields CATGPRLGTEAFF. The rearrangement links TRBV6-5 to TRBJ1-1; possible D gene TRBD1, 6 bases. CDR1 and CDR2 (germline): MNHEY, SVGAGI. The CDR3 is made up of 13 amino acids. Trimming removed 10 bases from V and 8 bases from J, with 20 bases in between.

This clone has only a few counts. The genes are TRBV10-3 and TRBJ1-6, with D possibly being TRBD1 (5 bases). There are 16 residues in the CDR3. V was shortened by 2 bases and J by 1 base, with 9 bases between the two germline ends. Germline-derived CDR1 and CDR2 are ENHRY and SYGVKD. DNA for the CDR3: TGTGCCATCAGTGAGCCCGACAGTTCCTATAATTCACCCCTCCACTTT. This gives the protein CAISEPDSSYNSPLHF.

The V and J genes are TRBV28 and TRBJ1-1; weak D call: TRBD1 (5 bases). Trimming took 5 bases from V and 0 from J, leaving 13 bases between them. Germline assignment: CDR1 MDHEN and CDR2 SYDVKM. This CDR3 is built from 15 residues. The CDR3 DNA reads as TGTGCCAGCAGTCCCCCAGCAGGGCTGAACACTGAAGCTTTCTTT. Amino acids: CASSPPAGLNTEAFF.

The chain employs TRBV4-1 and TRBJ2-5; 8 bases align to TRBD2. The germline V gene encodes CDR1 MGHRA and CDR2 YSYEKL. J gave up 5 bases and V 1 base, and 12 bases lay outside the gene matches. The CDR3 extends over 17 amino acids. The CDR3 bases are TGCGCCAGCAGCCAAGTTTCCAGCGGGGGATTCCTGGAGACCCAGTACTTC. This codes for CASSQVSSGGFLETQYF.

V gene TRBV6-2 or TRBV6-3 combines with J gene TRBJ2-7; D is ambiguous. The V and J ends lost 6 bases and 2 bases respectively, with 20 bases between them. CDR3 size: 16 residues. In germline, CDR1 is MNHEY, CDR2 SVGEGT. As DNA, the CDR3 is TGTGCCAGCAGCCCCCTATGGAAAAAACCGACCTACGAGCAGTACTTC. Translating it yields CASSPLWKKPTYEQYF.

The rearrangement uses TRBV27 and TRBJ2-3; 7 bases are a match to TRBD2. V was clipped by 0 bases and J by 7 bases; unmatched bases: 4. The CDR3 totals 14 residues. Germline CDR1 and CDR2: MNHEY and SMNVEV (reference sequence). CDR3: CASSLSPGGNTQYF. CDR3 coding DNA: TGTGCCAGCAGTTTATCCCCGGGAGGAAATACGCAGTATTTT.

This sequence joins TRBV7-9 and TRBJ2-1, with 10 bases matching TRBD2. This CDR3 contains 15 residues. Germline trimming cut 1 base from V and 7 bases from J; bases unmatched to any gene: 4. The germline CDR1 and CDR2 sequences are SEHNR and FQNEAQ (reference sequence). DNA of the CDR3: TGTGCCAGCAGCTTAGAAGCGGGGGGGAGGAATGAGCAGTTCTTC. It encodes CASSLEAGGRNEQFF.

This chain connects TRBV7-6 to TRBJ1-6; D unresolved. Trimming shortened V by 1 base and J by 0 bases, and 4 bases separated the two germline ends. The CDR3 totals 15 residues. CDR1 SGHVS and CDR2 FNYEAQ come from the germline V gene. CDR3: CASSLESSYNSPLHF. CDR3 bases: TGTGCCAGCAGCTTAGAGAGCTCCTATAATTCACCCCTCCACTTT.

The V gene is TRBV7-9, the J gene TRBJ2-5; D remains unclear. The length of the CDR3 is 14 residues. The germline V gene encodes CDR1 SEHNR and CDR2 FQNEAQ (reference sequence). V was shortened by 0 bases and J by 2 bases, with 7 bases between the two germline ends. CDR3: CASSLARPQETQYF. The CDR3 DNA follows: TGTGCCAGCAGCTTAGCGCGACCGCAAGAGACCCAGTACTTC. Full variable domain (rest looked up from reference TRBV7-9 and TRBJ2-5): DTGVSQNPRHKITKRGQNVTFRCDPISEHNRLYWYRQTLGQGPEFLTYFQNEAQLEKSRLLSDRFSAERPKGSFSTLEIQRTEQGDSAMYLCASSLARPQETQYFGPGTRLLVL.

The J gene is TRBJ2-3, the V gene TRBV10-2; the D call may be TRBD1 or TRBD2 (5 bases each). Germline V gene data show CDR1 as WSHSY and CDR2 as SAAADI. V lost 6 bases, J lost 6 bases, and 19 bases lay in between. The CDR3 spans 15 residues. CDR3 nucleotides: TGCGCCAGCAGCGATTCGGGACGGCCCTCGGATACGCAGTATTTT. This sequence encodes CASSDSGRPSDTQYF.

The chain employs TRBV11-2 and TRBJ1-2; no definite D call. V lost 4 bases to trimming and J lost 2 bases, with 14 bases between them. The CDR3 has 15 amino acids. In germline, CDR1 is SGHAT, CDR2 FQNNGV. DNA for the CDR3: TGTGCCAGCAGCTCCTACAGCGAGCTCAACTATGGCTACACCTTC. The encoded protein is CASSSYSELNYGYTF.

The CDR3 loop is CASSFRGQGQPQHF. In DNA form, the CDR3 reads TGTGCCAGCAGTTTCCGGGGGCAGGGTCAGCCCCAGCATTTT. The chain employs TRBV27 and TRBJ1-5; D might be TRBD1 (6 bases). Trimming pared 3 bases from V and 6 bases from J, leaving 12 bases between. This CDR3 comprises 14 residues. Germline loops: CDR1 MNHEY, CDR2 SMNVEV (reference sequence).

V is TRBV7-9 and J is TRBJ2-1, with D unclear. The CDR3 is 14 residues long. Germline V gene data show CDR1 as SEHNR and CDR2 as FQNEAQ (reference sequence). V lost 2 bases, J lost 8 bases, and 13 bases lay in between. For the CDR3, the DNA is TGTGCCAGCAGCTTATCACGGCCCGTCGATGAGCAGTTCTTC. Encoded protein: CASSLSRPVDEQFF.

This clone was seen just once. The V gene is TRBV4-1, the J gene TRBJ1-5; the D is unclear. V lost 1 base and J lost 3, with 10 bases in between. The CDR3 runs 15 residues. From germline, CDR1 is MGHRA and CDR2 YSYEKL. CDR3 coding DNA: TGCGCCAGCAGCCAAGGCGGGAGGAACAATCAGCCCCAGCATTTT. Its translation is CASSQGGRNNQPQHF.

The chain couples TRBV5-1 to TRBJ2-1, with 12 bases fitting TRBD2. Germline CDR1 and CDR2: SGHRS and YFSETQ. V lost 2 bases and J lost 7; bases outside the gene matches: 13. The CDR3 is 18 amino acids. The CDR3: CASSFLENLAGGTNEQFF. The CDR3 DNA is TGCGCCAGCAGCTTCCTAGAGAATCTAGCGGGGGGGACAAATGAGCAGTTCTTC.

The chain joins TRBV29-1 to TRBJ2-5; D is possibly TRBD1 or TRBD2 (5 bases each). The CDR3 is made up of 13 amino acids. V was clipped by 6 bases and J by 5 bases, with 16 bases between them. Germline values: CDR1 SQVTM, CDR2 ANQGSEA. The CDR3 reads CSVGPRWGETQYF. The CDR3 DNA reads as TGCAGCGTCGGACCACGCTGGGGGGAGACCCAGTACTTC.

This rearrangement joins TRBV14 to TRBJ2-7; no clear D. The CDR3 has 11 amino acids. The germline V and J ends were trimmed by 4 bases and 1 base, with 2 bases remaining between them. Germline CDR1 is SGHDN and CDR2 is FVKESK. The CDR3 DNA reads TGTGCCAGCAGCCGGTCCTACGAGCAGTACTTC. Translating gives CASSRSYEQYF.

The chain joins TRBV18 to TRBJ2-5, with no clear D. Per the germline V gene, CDR1 is KGHSH and CDR2 is LQKENI. V lost 0 bases to trimming and J lost 5 bases, with 4 bases between them. This CDR3 comprises 12 residues. The CDR3 is CASSPPGETQYF. In DNA form, the CDR3 reads TGTGCCAGCTCACCACCGGGGGAGACCCAGTACTTC. Full variable domain (remainder filled in from reference TRBV18 and TRBJ2-5): NAGVMQNPRHLVRRRGQEARLRCSPMKGHSHVYWYRQLPEEGLKFMVYLQKENIIDESGMPKERFSAEFPKEGPSILRIQQVVRGDSAAYFCASSPPGETQYFGPGTRLLVL.

The chain couples TRBV19 to TRBJ2-7; D possibly corresponds to TRBD1 (6 bases). The CDR3 is 14 residues long. The V end lost 4 bases, the J end lost 0 bases, and 10 bases lay between the germline ends. Looked up from germline, CDR1 is LNHDA and CDR2 is SQIVND (reference sequence). In DNA, the CDR3 is TGTGCCAGTAGTAGACAGGTCAGCTCCTACGAGCAGTACTTC. Translating gives CASSRQVSSYEQYF.

The V gene is TRBV5-1, the J gene TRBJ1-1; D gene uncertain. V lost 1 base to trimming and J lost 3 bases, with 10 bases between them. The CDR3 totals 14 residues. Germline loops: CDR1 SGHRS, CDR2 YFSETQ. The CDR3, as DNA: TGCGCCAGCAGCTTGCTTGTCTCGGACACTGAAGCTTTCTTT. It encodes CASSLLVSDTEAFF.

The V and J genes are TRBV7-9 and TRBJ2-1, with 7 nucleotides matching TRBD1. There are 12 residues in the CDR3. Germline CDR1 is SEHNR and CDR2 is FQNEAQ (reference sequence). The J segment lost 8 bases and the V segment lost 4 bases, leaving 2 bases of the junction unmatched. The CDR3, as DNA: TGTGCCAGCAGCTCGACAGGGTATGAGCAGTTCTTC. Its protein is CASSSTGYEQFF.

J is TRBJ2-7 and V is TRBV12-3 or TRBV12-4; D is unclear. V was trimmed by 5 bases and J by 11 bases, leaving 13 bases between them. The CDR3 length is 11 residues. Written as DNA, the CDR3 is TGTGCCAGCAGTCGTCGGACCATGAAGTACTTC. Its translation is CASSRRTMKYF.

The V call is TRBV4-1, the J call TRBJ2-7; D unclear. The CDR3 loop spans 11 amino acids. Trimming removed 3 bases from V and 7 bases from J, with 7 bases in between. Germline CDR1 and CDR2: MGHRA and YSYEKL. CDR3 DNA: TGCGCCAGCAGCCAGAACGGGGAGCAGTACTTC. Amino acids: CASSQNGEQYF.

The chain joins TRBV18 to TRBJ1-2, with 8 positions matching TRBD1. CDR3 size: 13 residues. The germline gives CDR1 KGHSH, CDR2 LQKENI. The V and J ends lost 3 bases and 7 bases, in that order; junction bases with no gene match: 4. CDR3 bases: TGTGCCAGCTCACCTCTGGACAGGGCTGGCTACACCTTC. This gives the protein CASSPLDRAGYTF.

The rearrangement joins TRBV4-3 to TRBJ2-2; 11 bases are a match to TRBD2. CDR1 and CDR2 (germline): LGHNA, YSLEER. The CDR3 runs to 19 residues. Unmatched junction bases numbered 10, after V lost 2 bases and J lost 2 bases. The CDR3: CASSQWGLAGGPNTGELFF. The CDR3 DNA sequence: TGCGCCAGCAGCCAATGGGGGCTAGCGGGGGGCCCAAACACCGGGGAGCTGTTTTTT.

This clone was counted between two and nine times. The chain recombines TRBV10-1 with TRBJ2-1, with D hard to call. Germline CDR1 WNHNN, CDR2 SYGVQD (reference sequence). The length of the CDR3 is 12 residues. Trimming removed 8 bases at V and 5 bases at J, with 10 bases between. The CDR3 coding sequence is TGCGCCAGCTCGGCCCGAGACAATGAGCAGTTCTTC. This codes for CASSARDNEQFF.

This rearrangement joins TRBV19 to TRBJ1-6, with a weak D call TRBD1 (5 bases). The CDR3 loop spans 15 amino acids. V lost 5 bases to trimming and J lost 7 bases, with 15 bases between them. Germline CDR1 LNHDA, CDR2 SQIVND (reference sequence). The CDR3 here is CASSSPGSGNSPLHF. CDR3 nucleotide sequence: TGTGCCAGTAGTTCGCCAGGGAGCGGGAATTCACCCCTCCACTTT. Full variable domain (outside the CDR3, taken from reference TRBV19 and TRBJ1-6): DGGITQSPKYLFRKEGQNVTLSCEQNLNHDAMYWYRQDPGQGLRLIYYSQIVNDFQKGDIAEGYSVSREKKESFPLTVTSAQKNPTAFYLCASSSPGSGNSPLHFGNGTRLTVT.

V is TRBV19 and J is TRBJ2-7, with 12 positions matching TRBD1. Germline V gives CDR1 LNHDA, CDR2 SQIVND (reference sequence). The CDR3 consists of 15 residues. With 6 bases clipped from V and 2 bases from J, the junction kept 5 bases outside the gene matches. This CDR3 reads CASSPGQGAAYEQYF. CDR3 DNA sequence: TGTGCCAGTAGCCCGGGACAGGGGGCCGCCTACGAGCAGTACTTC.

This sequence joins TRBV19 and TRBJ1-1, with a tentative D call TRBD1 (6 bases). CDR1 is LNHDA and CDR2 is SQIVND in the germline V gene (reference sequence). Trimming shortened V by 5 bases and J by 5 bases, and 9 bases separated the two germline ends. The CDR3 consists of 12 residues. CDR3 residues: CASSQGRTEAFF. Written as DNA, the CDR3 is TGTGCCAGTAGTCAGGGGCGGACTGAAGCTTTCTTT.

This chain joins TRBV19 and TRBJ2-3; D unresolved. CDR1 LNHDA and CDR2 SQIVND come from the germline V gene (reference sequence). The CDR3 is made up of 16 amino acids. With 3 bases removed from V and 1 base from J, the gap between germline ends came to 14 bases. CDR3 DNA sequence: TGTGCCAGTAGTATCGGTGGGCCGAGAGGCACAGATACGCAGTATTTT. Protein product: CASSIGGPRGTDTQYF.